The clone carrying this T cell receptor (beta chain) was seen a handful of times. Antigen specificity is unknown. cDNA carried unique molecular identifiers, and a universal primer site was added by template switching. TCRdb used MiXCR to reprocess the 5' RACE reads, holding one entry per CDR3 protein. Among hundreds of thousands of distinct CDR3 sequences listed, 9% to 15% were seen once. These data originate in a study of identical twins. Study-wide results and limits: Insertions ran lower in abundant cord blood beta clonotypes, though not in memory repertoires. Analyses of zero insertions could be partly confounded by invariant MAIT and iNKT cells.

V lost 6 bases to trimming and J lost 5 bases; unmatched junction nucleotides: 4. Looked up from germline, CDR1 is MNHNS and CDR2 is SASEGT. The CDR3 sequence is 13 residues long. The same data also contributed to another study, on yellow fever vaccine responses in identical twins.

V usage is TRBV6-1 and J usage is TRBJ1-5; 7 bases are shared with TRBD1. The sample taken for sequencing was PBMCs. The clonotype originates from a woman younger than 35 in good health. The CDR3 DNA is TGTGCCAGCAGGTCCAGGGGGGATCAGCCCCAGCATTTT. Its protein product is CASRSRGDQPQHF.